This T cell receptor (beta chain) derives from a study of blood T cells in healthy people across ages. Study background: For every two T cells, template switching captured about one barcoded beta molecule.

This CDR3 spans 13 amino acids. Germline loops: CDR1 LNHNV, CDR2 YYDKDF (reference sequence). A remark on this clonotype: The target antigen is unknown. The junction departs from the called germline gene at one end, perhaps through a read error.

A second PCR of 7 to 11 cycles used a sample-barcoded 5' primer and a J-beta primer mix. TCRdb redid the calling of the 5' RACE reads with MiXCR, one entry per CDR3 protein. Of about 1 million distinct CDR3 sequences in the sample, more than 40% are singletons; the top ten hold approximately 20%. Study-wide results and limits: Bulk PBMC profiling left naive and antigen-experienced comparisons inconclusive. Roughly linear declines in TCR beta diversity per million T cells occurred with age. Donors of long life had a larger count of naive CD4+ cells and greater diversity than aged donors.

The rearrangement links TRBV15 to TRBJ2-7, with D unresolved. Sample: blood. The receptor's source is a woman aged 55-69 years in good health. In nucleotides, the CDR3 is TGTGCCACCGGCAGAGACCGAACCTACGAGCAGTACTTC. This codes for CATGRDRTYEQYF.